This T cell receptor beta chain came from a study of response to subunit inactivated influenza vaccine. With 2 bases removed from V and 6 bases from J, the gap between germline ends came to 11 bases. CDR1 is DFQATT, CDR2 SNEGSKA, per germline (reference sequence). There are 13 residues in the CDR3. Study outcomes and limitations: The authors proposed limited new T cell recruitment per seasonal influenza vaccination.

This clonotype was observed at least ten times. Its target is not known. In TCRdb, the RT-PCR reads were re-called with MiXCR into one record per CDR3 protein. This table has fewer than 600,000 distinct CDR3 sequences, 6.5% to 8% appearing once. This TCR derives from a man aged 50-75 years who received an inactivated influenza vaccine. This chain links TRBV20-1 with TRBJ1-5, with unresolved D. The specimen comprised PBMCs from blood, sampled roughly 24 months after vaccination. The CDR3 region has the DNA TGCAGTGCTAGATTAGGGATATTTCAGCCCCAGCATTTT. Residues: CSARLGIFQPQHF.